This record concerns one TCR beta chain sequence. Its antigen remains unidentified. These data come from a study of T cell responses to AZD1222 COVID-19 vaccine. Study results and limitations: The donor group comprised mostly white British people and more females; the analysis possibly underestimated clonal diversity. Reports say nearly half of spike-specific TCRs go after unmutated variant regions. Spike-specific TCR breadth and depth rose after two AZD1222 doses. The study found vaccine-associated CD4 TCRs spanning spike, dominant at 160-218 and 743-854.

Deletions cut 2 bases from V and 1 base from J, with 9 bases between. The CDR3 totals 15 residues. Germline lookup yields CDR1 SGDLS and CDR2 YYNGEE. Only in-frame clones appear in the TCRdb table, and some are missing; sequencing was by immunoSEQ multiplex PCR. The sample holds 85,000 to 110,000 clones, roughly 91% seen once. The chain employs TRBV9 and TRBJ1-4; D is unresolved. The sample consisted of peripheral blood, taken on day 0 of AZD1222 vaccination. This TCR derives from an adult in good health. CDR3 DNA: TGTGCCAGCAGCGTTATGGGGAGAACTAATGAAAAACTGTTTTTT. Protein product: CASSVMGRTNEKLFF.